This note documents a single TCR beta chain sequence. Other DNA sequences in this sample translate to the same CDR3. The data were obtained in a study of OX40 agonist ivuxolimab in advanced cancers. Per the germline V gene, CDR1 is KGHSH and CDR2 is LQKENI. Trimming removed 2 bases at V and 3 bases at J, with 7 bases between. CDR3 size: 13 residues. Assay used: immunoSEQ multiplex PCR; TCRdb lists only in-frame clones, some missing. The repertoire holds about 67,000 clones, with approximately 84% as singletons. The rearrangement links TRBV18 to TRBJ1-1; D is undetermined. Sequenced material: CD4+ or CD8+ T cells sorted from blood, taken in a trial of the OX40 agonist ivuxolimab. This clonotype was obtained from an adult with an advanced solid tumor such as melanoma, head and neck, liver or kidney cancer. CDR3 residues: CASSPIKDTEAFF. The CDR3 nucleotides are TGTGCCAGCTCACCAATAAAGGACACTGAAGCTTTCTTT.